Described below is a single T cell receptor (beta chain) sequence and its context. The target antigen is unknown. This table comes from immunoSEQ multiplex PCR, and its TCRdb copy is limited to in-frame clones, with some not included. The sample has 25,000 to 35,000 clones; around four fifths are singletons. These data are taken from a study of monozygotic twins with cystic fibrosis. Notes on the study in general: J usage was most co-twin-similar in 8 of 16 pairs, V in 13. Low clonality (median roughly 0.0099) suggested a mostly naive repertoire. Shared CDR3 numbers were not associated with age, concordance or severity. Monozygotic CF twins shared more identical nucleotide clonotypes than unrelated patients.

The sequencing sample was made of blood. The clonotype originates from a girl aged 2-9 years with cystic fibrosis.

The CDR3 region has the DNA TGTGCCAGCAGCGGGACGACAGGGCCGGCTGGCTACACCTTC. This sequence encodes CASSGTTGPAGYTF. The J gene is TRBJ1-2, the V gene TRBV5-6; 7 bases match TRBD1. Trimming cost V 4 bases and J 7 bases; bases outside gene matches: 10. This CDR3 is built from 14 residues. Looked up from germline, CDR1 is SGHDT and CDR2 is YYEEEE. Full variable domain (rest looked up from reference TRBV5-6 and TRBJ1-2): DAGVTQSPTHLIKTRGQQVTLRCSPKSGHDTVSWYQQALGQGPQFIFQYYEEEERQRGNFPDRFSGHQFPNYSSELNVNALLLGDSALYLCASSGTTGPAGYTFGSGTRLTVV.